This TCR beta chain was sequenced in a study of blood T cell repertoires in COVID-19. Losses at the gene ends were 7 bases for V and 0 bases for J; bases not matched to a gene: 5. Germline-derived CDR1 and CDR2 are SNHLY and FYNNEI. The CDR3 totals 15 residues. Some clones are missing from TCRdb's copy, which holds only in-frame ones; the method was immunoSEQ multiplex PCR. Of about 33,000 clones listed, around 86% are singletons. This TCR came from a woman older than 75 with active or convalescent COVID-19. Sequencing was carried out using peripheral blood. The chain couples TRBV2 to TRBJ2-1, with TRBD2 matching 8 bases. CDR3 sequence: CASTSGGSSYNEQFF. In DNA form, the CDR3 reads TGTGCCAGCACCTCGGGAGGGAGCTCCTACAATGAGCAGTTCTTC.